The text below deals with one T cell receptor (beta chain). In the original workflow: How many nucleated cells were present was estimated from reference gene primer amplification. Clones were read by immunoSEQ multiplex PCR, and TCRdb kept only the in-frame ones, dropping some. V, J and clone size were drawn from that table, and D and trimming were deduced from the DNA. The sample consists of roughly 230,000 clones, 89% of them appearing once. This entry comes from a study of blood T cell repertoires in COVID-19. Across the whole study: Sites across the United States, Italy and Spain contributed samples from acute and convalescent COVID-19. PBMCs, B-cell-depleted T cells, or T cells provided the cDNA or gDNA that made up the material.

The CDR3 is 14 amino acids. Germline V gives CDR1 LNHDA, CDR2 SQIVND (reference sequence). Trimming left V 1 base short and J 4 bases short, with 10 bases between. The V call is TRBV19, the J call TRBJ1-1, with D possibly matching TRBD1 (5 bases). Sequencing was carried out using peripheral blood. This sequence was found in a woman between 40 and 55 years old who had recovered from COVID-19. CDR3 in DNA: TGTGCCAGTAGTATAGTTCGGGGGGGCACTGAAGCTTTCTTT. This codes for CASSIVRGGTEAFF.